This T cell receptor beta chain is drawn from a study of blood T cell repertoires in COVID-19. The CDR3 extends over 14 amino acids. After removal of 7 bases from V and 1 base from J, the junction contained 5 bases not matched to a gene. Germline CDR1 reads KGHDR; CDR2 reads SFDVKD. Measured with immunoSEQ multiplex PCR; TCRdb has only the in-frame clones, and not every one. The sample shows 100,000 to 150,000 clones, 70% to 85% of them seen only once. This sequence joins TRBV24-1 and TRBJ1-1, with 7 bases lining up with TRBD1. This TCR was sampled from a human donor with acute or convalescent COVID-19. The donor label of this sample is uncertain. The specimen sequenced was peripheral blood. CDR3 sequence (DNA): TGTGCCACCAGAGACGGACAGGAGAACACTGAAGCTTTCTTT. Translation gives CATRDGQENTEAFF.